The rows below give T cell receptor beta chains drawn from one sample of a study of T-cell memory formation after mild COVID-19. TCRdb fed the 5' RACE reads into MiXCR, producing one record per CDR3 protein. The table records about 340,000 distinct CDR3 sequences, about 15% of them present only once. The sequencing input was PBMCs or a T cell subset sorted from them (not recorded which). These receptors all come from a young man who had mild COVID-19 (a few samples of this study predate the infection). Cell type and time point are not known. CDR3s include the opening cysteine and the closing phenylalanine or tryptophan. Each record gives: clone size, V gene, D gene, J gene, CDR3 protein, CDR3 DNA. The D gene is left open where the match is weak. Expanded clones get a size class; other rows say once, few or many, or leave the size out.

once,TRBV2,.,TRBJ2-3,CASSEELAHTDTQYF,TGTGCCAGCAGTGAAGAACTAGCCCACACAGATACGCAGTATTTT
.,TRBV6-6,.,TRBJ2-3,CASSPTGGRVNTQYF,TGTGCCAGCAGTCCGACGGGTGGTAGAGTAAATACGCAGTATTTT
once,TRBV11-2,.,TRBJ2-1,CASSSPRSYTRPYNEQFF,TGTGCCAGCAGCTCCCCGCGTTCCTATACGCGACCCTACAATGAGCAGTTCTTC
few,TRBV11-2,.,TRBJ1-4,CASSFLDEKLFF,TGTGCCAGCAGCTTCCTGGATGAAAAACTGTTTTTT
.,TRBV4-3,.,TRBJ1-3,CASSQDTASGNTIYF,TGCGCCAGCAGCCAAGATACAGCCTCTGGAAACACCATATATTTT
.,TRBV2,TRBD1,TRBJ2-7,CASSETGQGHEQYF,TGTGCCAGCAGTGAAACGGGACAGGGACACGAGCAGTACTTC
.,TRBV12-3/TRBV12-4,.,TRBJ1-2,CASSPGLIGGYTF,TGTGCCAGCAGCCCGGGTCTCATAGGAGGCTACACCTTC
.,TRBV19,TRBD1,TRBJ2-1,CASSTQGVEVEQFF,TGTGCCAGTAGTACACAGGGGGTCGAAGTGGAGCAGTTCTTC
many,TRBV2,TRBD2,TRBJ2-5,CASSEVLAGAQETQYF,TGTGCCAGCAGTGAAGTTCTAGCGGGGGCCCAAGAGACCCAGTACTTC
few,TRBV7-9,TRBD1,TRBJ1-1,CASSLEGTDTEAFF,TGTGCCAGCAGCTTAGAAGGGACAGACACTGAAGCTTTCTTT
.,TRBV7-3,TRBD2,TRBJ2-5,CASSVSGGAGETQYF,TGTGCCAGCAGCGTAAGCGGGGGGGCCGGAGAGACCCAGTACTTC
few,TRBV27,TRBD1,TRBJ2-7,CASSPQWTGGGEQYF,TGTGCCAGCAGCCCACAATGGACAGGGGGCGGCGAGCAGTACTTC
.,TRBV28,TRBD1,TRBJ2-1,CASSLPGQGRVNEQFF,TGTGCCAGCAGTCTACCGGGACAGGGCCGGGTCAATGAGCAGTTCTTC
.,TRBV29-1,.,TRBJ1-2,CSVASGLLRGYTF,TGCAGCGTTGCTTCAGGTCTTTTGAGAGGCTACACCTTC
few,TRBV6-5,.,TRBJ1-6,CASSYSTVPGPYSPLHF,TGTGCCAGCAGTTATTCGACGGTGCCTGGACCTTATTCACCCCTCCACTTT
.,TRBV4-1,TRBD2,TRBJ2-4,CASSLVAGVQNIQYF,TGCGCCAGCAGCCTCGTAGCGGGGGTCCAAAACATTCAGTACTTC
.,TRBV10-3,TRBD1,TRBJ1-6,CAISGGPGQGNSPLHF,TGTGCCATCAGTGGGGGACCGGGACAGGGTAATTCACCCCTCCACTTT
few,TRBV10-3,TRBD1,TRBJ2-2,CATATGDTGELFF,TGTGCCACCGCGACAGGGGACACCGGGGAGCTGTTTTTT
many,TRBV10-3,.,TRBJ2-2,CAISEENTGELFF,TGTGCCATCAGTGAAGAGAACACCGGGGAGCTGTTTTTT
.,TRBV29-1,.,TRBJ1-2,CSVEDRRGSNYGYTF,TGCAGCGTTGAAGATCGGAGGGGGTCGAACTATGGCTACACCTTC
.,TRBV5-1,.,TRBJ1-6,CASSALTVTDSPLHF,TGCGCCAGCAGCGCACTCACAGTTACGGATTCACCCCTCCACTTT
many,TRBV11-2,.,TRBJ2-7,CASRLTPRADQQYF,TGTGCCAGCAGACTAACCCCACGGGCAGATCAGCAGTACTTC
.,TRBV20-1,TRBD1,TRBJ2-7,CSATRDGQGSAEQYF,TGCAGTGCTACTCGCGACGGACAGGGAAGTGCCGAGCAGTACTTC
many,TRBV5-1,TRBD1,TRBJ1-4,CASSYQGADEKLFF,TGCGCCAGCAGTTACCAGGGGGCTGATGAAAAACTGTTTTTT
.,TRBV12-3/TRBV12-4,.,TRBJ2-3,CASSRGRGTNTQYF,TGTGCCAGCAGTAGAGGACGAGGCACAAATACGCAGTATTTT
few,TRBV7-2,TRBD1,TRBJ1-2,CASSLARTGRSGGYTF,TGTGCCAGCAGCTTAGCGAGGACAGGGAGGTCCGGTGGCTACACCTTC
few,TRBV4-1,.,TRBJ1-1,CASSQTTLYTEAFF,TGCGCCAGCAGCCAGACAACCCTTTACACTGAAGCTTTCTTT
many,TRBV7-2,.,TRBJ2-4,CASSLASPRDIQYF,TGTGCCAGCAGCTTAGCGAGCCCGAGAGACATTCAGTACTTC
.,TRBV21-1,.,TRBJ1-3,CASSLCSGNTIYF,TGTGCCAGCAGCCTGTGCTCTGGAAACACCATATATTTT
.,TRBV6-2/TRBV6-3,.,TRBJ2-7,CASSYDYNYEQYF,TGTGCCAGCAGTTACGACTACAACTACGAGCAGTACTTC
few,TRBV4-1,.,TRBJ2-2,CASSPPERVAGELFF,TGCGCCAGCAGCCCCCCCGAGCGTGTGGCCGGGGAGCTGTTTTTT
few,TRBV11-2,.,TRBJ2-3,CASSFTGGTDTQYF,TGTGCCAGCAGCTTTACGGGCGGCACAGATACGCAGTATTTT
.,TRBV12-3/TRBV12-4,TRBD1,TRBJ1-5,CASRSWGQGGRTDQPQHF,TGTGCCAGCAGGTCTTGGGGCCAGGGGGGAAGGACGGATCAGCCCCAGCATTTT
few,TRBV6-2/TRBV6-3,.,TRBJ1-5,CASGEGLNQPQHF,TGTGCCAGCGGGGAAGGGCTCAATCAGCCCCAGCATTTT
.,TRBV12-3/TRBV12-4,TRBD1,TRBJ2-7,CASSPRQGVPYEQYF,TGTGCCAGCAGTCCCCGACAGGGGGTTCCCTACGAGCAGTACTTC
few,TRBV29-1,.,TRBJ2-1,CSGGVTSYNEQFF,TGCAGCGGGGGGGTAACCTCCTACAATGAGCAGTTCTTC
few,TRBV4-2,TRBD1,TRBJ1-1,CASSQAHRGRQDTEAFF,TGTGCCAGCAGCCAAGCCCACAGGGGGCGCCAAGACACTGAAGCTTTCTTT
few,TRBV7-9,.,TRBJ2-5,CASSFRGGQASYQETQYF,TGTGCCAGCAGCTTTAGGGGGGGGCAGGCGTCGTACCAAGAGACCCAGTACTTC
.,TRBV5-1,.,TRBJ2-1,CASSPQTGYEQFF,TGCGCCAGCAGCCCCCAAACAGGGTATGAGCAGTTCTTC
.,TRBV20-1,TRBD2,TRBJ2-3,CSAGTSGGAGDTQYF,TGCAGTGCGGGAACTAGCGGGGGAGCGGGGGATACGCAGTATTTT
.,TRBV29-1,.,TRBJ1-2,CSVGLKGVTVYGYTF,TGCAGCGTTGGCCTCAAAGGTGTGACAGTCTATGGCTACACCTTC
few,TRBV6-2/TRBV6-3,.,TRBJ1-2,CAVGYGYTF,TGTGCCGTAGGGTACGGCTACACCTTC
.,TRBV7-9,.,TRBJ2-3,CASSLLQSTQYF,TGTGCCAGCAGCCTACTCCAGAGTACGCAGTATTTT
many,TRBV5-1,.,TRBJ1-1,CASSLSPLGNTEAFF,TGCGCCAGCAGCTTATCTCCGTTGGGGAACACTGAAGCTTTCTTT
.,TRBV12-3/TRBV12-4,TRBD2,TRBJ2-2,CASSKGLTNTGELFF,TGTGCCAGCAGCAAGGGACTAACCAACACCGGGGAGCTGTTTTTT
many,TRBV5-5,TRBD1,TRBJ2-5,CASSPGQGGLGETQYF,TGTGCCAGCAGCCCCGGACAGGGCGGATTAGGAGAGACCCAGTACTTC
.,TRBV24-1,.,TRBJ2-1,CATSGGGEQFF,TGTGCCACCAGTGGGGGCGGTGAGCAGTTCTTC
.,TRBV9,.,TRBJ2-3,CASSVSPGGLASTDTQYF,TGTGCCAGCAGCGTGAGCCCCGGGGGGCTTGCCTCCACAGATACGCAGTATTTT
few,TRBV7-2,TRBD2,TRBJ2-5,CASSLVLAGGPIQETQYF,TGTGCCAGCAGCTTAGTGCTAGCGGGGGGGCCGATTCAAGAGACCCAGTACTTC
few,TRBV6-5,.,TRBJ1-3,CASSYQSTVGNTIYF,TGTGCCAGCAGTTACCAGTCGACAGTTGGAAACACCATATATTTT
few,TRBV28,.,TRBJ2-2,CASSSSPRWDGNTGELFF,TGTGCCAGCAGTTCCTCCCCGCGGTGGGACGGGAACACCGGGGAGCTGTTTTTT
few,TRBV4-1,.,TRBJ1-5,CASSQSLTNIAGNQPQHF,TGCGCCAGCAGCCAATCTTTGACAAACATCGCGGGCAATCAGCCCCAGCATTTT
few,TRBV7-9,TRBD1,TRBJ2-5,CASSSPGQGSTQYF,TGTGCCAGCAGCTCCCCGGGACAGGGTTCGACCCAGTACTTC
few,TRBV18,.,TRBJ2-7,CASSPTQGAVYEQYF,TGTGCCAGCTCACCCACACAGGGAGCGGTATACGAGCAGTACTTC
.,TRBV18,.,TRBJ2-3,CASSSTATDTQYF,TGTGCCAGCTCATCTACTGCCACAGATACGCAGTATTTT
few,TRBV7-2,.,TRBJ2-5,CASSFQGGEETQYF,TGTGCCAGCAGCTTCCAGGGGGGGGAAGAGACCCAGTACTTC
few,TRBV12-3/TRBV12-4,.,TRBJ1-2,CASSFPSPDGPYGYTF,TGTGCCAGCAGTTTTCCCTCGCCCGATGGGCCCTATGGCTACACCTTC
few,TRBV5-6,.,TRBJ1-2,CASSERQQDYGYTF,TGTGCCAGCAGCGAAAGACAGCAGGACTATGGCTACACCTTC